Listed below are T cell receptor beta chains from one sample, sequenced in a study of T cells in localized non-small cell lung cancer. Sequencing was performed with immunoSEQ multiplex PCR; in TCRdb, only in-frame clones are kept and a portion is missing. Here the sample spans about 28,000 clones, about 80% being singletons. Specimen: peripheral blood mononuclear cells, collected before any cancer treatment. All receptors derive from a man aged 35 to 70 with stage III lung adenocarcinoma. Both conserved end residues are part of each CDR3. D genes are given only for firm matches. A row's size may be missing; if present it is once, few, many or a size class.

J	D	size	V	DNA	CDR3
TRBJ1-1	NA	NA	TRBV11-2	TGTGCCAGCAGCGTCCGAGGGAACACTGAAGCTTTCTTT	CASSVRGNTEAFF
TRBJ2-7	NA	NA	TRBV6-5	TGTGCCAGCAGTTACTCTACCGGGGGCCTCTACGAGCAGTACTTC	CASSYSTGGLYEQYF
TRBJ1-2	NA	NA	TRBV11-2	TGTGCCAGCAGCTCAACCACCAGGGGTTTTGGCTACACCTTC	CASSSTTRGFGYTF
TRBJ1-4	NA	NA	TRBV2	TGTGCCAGCAGTCGAGGAGCAACTAATGAAAAACTGTTTTTT	CASSRGATNEKLFF
TRBJ1-2	TRBD1	NA	TRBV9	TGTGCCAGCAGCACCCGAGCAGGGGGCGATGGCTACACCTTC	CASSTRAGGDGYTF
TRBJ1-2	NA	NA	TRBV2	TGTGCCAGCGTTGCAGGGAACTATGGCTACACCTTC	CASVAGNYGYTF
TRBJ2-2	NA	NA	TRBV7-3	TGTGCCAGCAGCTTCGGGGCAGTTCACACCGGGGAGCTGTTTTTT	CASSFGAVHTGELFF
TRBJ2-3	NA	NA	TRBV6-6	TGTGCCAGCAGTCCGGGTTATAGCACAGATACGCAGTATTTT	CASSPGYSTDTQYF
TRBJ1-5	TRBD1	NA	TRBV28	TGTGCCAGCAGCCCCAACAGGGGGTTGCATCAGCCCCAGCATTTT	CASSPNRGLHQPQHF
TRBJ1-2	TRBD1	once	TRBV6-5	TGTGCCAGCAGTCAGGGGGGTTTCGGCTACACCTTC	CASSQGGFGYTF
TRBJ1-5	NA	NA	TRBV6-5	TGTGCCAGCAGTTACCCCGGGCAGCCCCAGCATTTT	CASSYPGQPQHF